The present T cell receptor (beta chain) was sequenced within a study of blood T cell repertoires in COVID-19. Sequencing used immunoSEQ multiplex PCR; TCRdb keeps in-frame clones, though not all of them. The sample consists of about 280,000 clones, around four fifths of them appearing once. The V gene end was trimmed by 4 bases and the J gene end by 2 bases; junction bases not matched to a gene: 4. This CDR3 has 17 amino acids. Per the germline V gene, CDR1 is SEHNR and CDR2 is FQNEAQ (reference sequence). This TCR was sampled from a woman between 50 and 59 years old who had recovered from COVID-19. The rearrangement uses TRBV7-9 and TRBJ2-5; 16 bases are a match to TRBD2. Sequenced input: peripheral blood. This chain's CDR3 is CASSSGTSGGAQETQYF. CDR3 in DNA: TGTGCCAGCAGCTCCGGGACTAGCGGGGGGGCGCAAGAGACCCAGTACTTC.